The clone carrying this T cell receptor beta chain was seen a single time. Original methodology: Scientists estimated how many nucleated cells there were by amplifying reference gene primers. Sequencing was performed with immunoSEQ multiplex PCR; in TCRdb, only in-frame clones are kept and a portion is missing. For V, J and clone size, that table is used; D and trimming come from the DNA. This table has around 100,000 clones, around nine tenths appearing once. Germline-derived CDR1 and CDR2 are KGHDR and SFDVKD. V lost 1 base, J lost 6 bases, and 9 bases stayed unmatched. This CDR3 region has 18 residues. The entry originates in a study of blood T cell repertoires in COVID-19. Study summary: Acute and convalescent COVID-19 specimens originated in the United States, Italy and Spain. From T cells, B-cell-depleted T cells, or PBMCs came the material, which was cDNA or gDNA.

The V gene is TRBV24-1, the J gene TRBJ2-3, with 13 bases aligning to TRBD2. The sequence was obtained from a woman aged 70-85 years who had recovered from COVID-19. Sequenced material: peripheral blood. The CDR3 DNA reads TGTGCCACCAGTGATTTCAAGCGGACTAGCGGGAGTGAGGATACGCAGTATTTT. Translating gives CATSDFKRTSGSEDTQYF.